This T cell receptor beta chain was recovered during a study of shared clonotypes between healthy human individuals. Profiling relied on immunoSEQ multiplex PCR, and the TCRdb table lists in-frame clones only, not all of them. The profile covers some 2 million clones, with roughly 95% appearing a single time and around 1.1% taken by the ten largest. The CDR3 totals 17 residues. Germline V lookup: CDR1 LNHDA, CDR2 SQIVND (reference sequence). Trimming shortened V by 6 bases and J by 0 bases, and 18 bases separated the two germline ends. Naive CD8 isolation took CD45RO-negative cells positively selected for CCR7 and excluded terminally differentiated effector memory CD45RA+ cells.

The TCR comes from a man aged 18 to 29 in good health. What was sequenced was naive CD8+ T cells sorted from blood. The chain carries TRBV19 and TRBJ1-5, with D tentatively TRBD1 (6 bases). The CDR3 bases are TGTGCCAGTAGAGTCGGGACACTCTTATATAGCAATCAGCCCCAGCATTTT. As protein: CASRVGTLLYSNQPQHF.